This record covers a single TCR beta chain. The antigen is unknown. The table came from immunoSEQ multiplex PCR; TCRdb's copy has only in-frame clones and leaves some out. This sample has 20,000 to 30,000 clones, with 80% to 90% found just once. The data stem from a study of PD-1 blockade in classical Hodgkin lymphoma. Germline V lookup: CDR1 MNHNS, CDR2 SASEGT. This CDR3 spans 12 amino acids. With 7 bases removed from V and 6 bases from J, the gap between germline ends came to 10 bases. Notes on the study in general: CD8+ TCR diversity did not rise significantly by C4D1, unlike CD4+.

The patients all showed relapse after autologous stem cell transplantation, while their brentuximab vedotin exposure varied. Sequenced material: peripheral blood mononuclear cells (PBMCs), taken before the second cycle of nivolumab. V usage is TRBV6-1 and J usage is TRBJ1-5; perhaps TRBD1 as D (5 bases). The sequence derives from a human donor with classical Hodgkin lymphoma. Written as DNA, the CDR3 is TGTGCCAGCAATACAGGTTTTCAGCCCCAGCATTTT. This translates into CASNTGFQPQHF.